These 21 T cell receptor beta chains were sequenced from one sample in a study of T cell responses to AZD1222 COVID-19 vaccine. Profiling relied on immunoSEQ multiplex PCR, and the TCRdb table lists in-frame clones only, not all of them. The table shows about 100,000 clones, with around nine tenths occurring only once. This material consisted of peripheral blood, taken on day 0 of AZD1222 vaccination. Receptors originate from an adult in good health.

The chain employs TRBV2 and TRBJ1-6; no clear D gene. Germline V gene data show CDR1 as SNHLY and CDR2 as FYNNEI. This CDR3 contains 15 residues. V was pared by 3 bases and J by 8 bases, with 14 bases between. The DNA for the CDR3 is TGTGCCAGCAGTGAGATGGGTGGTGGTGATTCACCCCTCCACTTT. This gives the protein CASSEMGGGDSPLHF.

V gene TRBV2 combines with J gene TRBJ1-2; no definite D call. V lost 0 bases and J lost 8, with 13 bases in between. Per germline, CDR1 SNHLY and CDR2 FYNNEI. CDR3 length: 14 residues. The CDR3 region has the DNA TGTGCCAGCAGTGAAGCGGCAGGACTAGAGGGCTACACCTTC. Protein product: CASSEAAGLEGYTF.

The chain recombines TRBV6-1 with TRBJ1-5; D gene unclear. CDR1 is MNHNS and CDR2 is SASEGT in the germline V gene. CDR3 length: 19 residues. Trimming pared 4 bases from V and 9 bases from J, leaving 31 bases between. CDR3 DNA: TGTGCCAGCAGTGGCAATCAGGAAGGTGCCGTACCAGGAGGTCGGCCCCAGCATTTT. It specifies CASSGNQEGAVPGGRPQHF.

The J gene is TRBJ2-7, the V gene TRBV7-8, with 9 bases matching TRBD2. This CDR3 contains 14 residues. Germline V gene data show CDR1 as SGHVS and CDR2 as FQNEAQ. V shed 3 bases, J shed 5 bases, and the junction held 5 bases outside the gene matches. The CDR3 DNA sequence: TGTGCCAGCAGCTTTAGCGGGAGTAACAACGAGCAGTACTTC. It is translated as CASSFSGSNNEQYF.

The CDR3 sequence is CASSGLAGGAYNEQFF. Written as DNA, the CDR3 is TGTGCCAGCAGCGGTCTAGCGGGGGGGGCCTACAATGAGCAGTTCTTC. The chain has TRBV9 and TRBJ2-1; the match to TRBD2 covers 12 bases. The CDR3 sequence is 16 residues long. Unmatched junction bases numbered 3, after V lost 3 bases and J lost 2 bases. Germline V gives CDR1 SGDLS, CDR2 YYNGEE.

This clone was counted once. This chain joins TRBV28 and TRBJ1-4; no clear D. Germline assignment: CDR1 MDHEN and CDR2 SYDVKM. Trimming stripped 6 bases from V and 0 bases from J, with 8 bases between. The length of the CDR3 is 14 residues. CDR3 sequence reads: CASSRPPTNEKLFF. The CDR3 DNA follows: TGTGCCAGCAGCCGGCCTCCAACTAATGAAAAACTGTTTTTT. Looking up the rest from reference TRBV28 and TRBJ1-4 gives the full variable domain: DVKVTQSSRYLVKRTGEKVFLECVQDMDHENMFWYRQDPGLGLRLIYFSYDVKMKEKGDIPEGYSVSREKKERFSLILESASTNQTSMYLCASSRPPTNEKLFFGSGTQLSVL.

The V and J genes are TRBV5-1 and TRBJ2-2; maybe TRBD2 (5 bases). With 4 bases removed from V and 4 bases from J, the gap between germline ends came to 14 bases. This CDR3 is 15 amino acids long. In germline, CDR1 is SGHRS, CDR2 YFSETQ. The CDR3 DNA is TGCGCCAGCAGCCCCGGGGTTCGGACCACCGGGGAGCTGTTTTTT. Amino acid sequence: CASSPGVRTTGELFF.

This chain joins TRBV11-2 and TRBJ1-2; D unresolved. V lost 2 bases and J lost 6, with 13 bases in between. This CDR3 has 14 residues. Per germline, CDR1 SGHAT and CDR2 FQNNGV. The CDR3 is CASSLTMRSHGYTF. The CDR3 bases are TGTGCCAGCAGCTTAACTATGAGGTCACATGGCTACACCTTC.

The J gene is TRBJ1-3, the V gene TRBV9; no definite D call. CDR3 length: 14 amino acids. Germline CDR1 and CDR2: SGDLS and YYNGEE. V lost 6 bases and J lost 0, with 10 bases in between. The CDR3 region is CASTSRDSGNTIYF. CDR3 coding DNA: TGTGCCAGCACCTCGAGGGACTCTGGAAACACCATATATTTT.

This chain uses TRBV28 with TRBJ1-2; D might be TRBD1 (5 bases). Per germline, CDR1 MDHEN and CDR2 SYDVKM. The V end lost 5 bases, the J end lost 7 bases, and 23 bases lay between the germline ends. The CDR3 loop spans 16 amino acids. CDR3: CASSPPQQRDAGGYTF. Here the CDR3 DNA reads TGTGCCAGCAGTCCCCCACAACAGCGGGACGCTGGTGGCTACACCTTC.

J is TRBJ2-7 and V is TRBV29-1; no clear D. CDR1 and CDR2 from the germline V gene are SQVTM and ANQGSEA. V lost 1 base and J 3 bases, leaving 7 bases between the germline ends. The CDR3 has 12 residues. In nucleotides, the CDR3 is TGCAGCGTTGAAGTCACTGACTACGAGCAGTACTTC. It yields the protein CSVEVTDYEQYF.

This chain joins TRBV7-2 and TRBJ2-5; D gene unclear. The CDR3 has 13 residues. The germline V gene encodes CDR1 SGHTA and CDR2 FQGNSA. V was shortened by 5 bases and J by 5 bases, with 12 bases between the two germline ends. This CDR3 reads CASSLDLRETQYF. In DNA, the CDR3 is TGTGCCAGCAGCCTAGACTTGAGGGAGACCCAGTACTTC.

The CDR3 nucleotides are TGTGCCAGCAGCCAGGGGGACAGGGATTATCAGCCCCAGCATTTT. Translated: CASSQGDRDYQPQHF. The rearrangement links TRBV3-1 (or the pseudogene TRBV3-2) to TRBJ1-5; 9 bases line up with TRBD1. The germline gives CDR1 LGHDT, CDR2 YNNKEL (reference sequence). The V gene end was trimmed by 3 bases and the J gene end by 5 bases; junction bases not matched to a gene: 5. The CDR3 spans 15 residues.

The CDR3 nucleotides read TGTGCCAGCAGATTATTGGGGACTGAAGCTTTCTTT. This encodes CASRLLGTEAFF. The V gene is TRBV12-3 or TRBV12-4, the J gene TRBJ1-1; D ambiguous. The CDR3 has 12 amino acids. The V gene lost 6 bases and the J gene lost 5 bases, with 10 bases spanning the gap.

This clone was seen only once. This rearrangement joins TRBV4-1 to TRBJ2-5; TRBD2 matches at 12 bases. The length of the CDR3 is 18 residues. Losses at the gene ends were 0 bases for V and 4 bases for J; bases not matched to a gene: 9. Germline V CDR1 and CDR2: MGHRA, YSYEKL. CDR3 in DNA: TGCGCCAGCAGCCAAGAAATTGGACTAGCGGGATTCCGAGAGACCCAGTACTTC. It is translated as CASSQEIGLAGFRETQYF.

V is TRBV7-9 and J is TRBJ1-2; 8 nucleotides agree with TRBD1. V was clipped by 6 bases and J by 2 bases; unmatched bases: 5. Germline V CDR1 and CDR2: SEHNR, FQNEAQ (reference sequence). CDR3 length: 14 amino acids. For the CDR3, the DNA is TGTGCCAGCAGACCGCGGACAGGGAACTATGGCTACACCTTC. Amino acids: CASRPRTGNYGYTF. The complete variable domain, with remaining parts taken from reference TRBV7-9 and TRBJ1-2, reads DTGVSQNPRHKITKRGQNVTFRCDPISEHNRLYWYRQTLGQGPEFLTYFQNEAQLEKSRLLSDRFSAERPKGSFSTLEIQRTEQGDSAMYLCASRPRTGNYGYTFGSGTRLTVV.

The rearrangement uses TRBV11-2 and TRBJ1-5, with 8 bases fitting TRBD1. The germline CDR1 and CDR2 sequences are SGHAT and FQNNGV. V shed 3 bases and J 2 bases; nucleotides not matched to a gene: 0. The CDR3 contains 14 residues. The CDR3 DNA sequence: TGTGCCAGCAGCTTGACAGGGGGCAATCAGCCCCAGCATTTT. It yields the protein CASSLTGGNQPQHF.

This chain uses TRBV11-2 with TRBJ2-5; 7 nucleotides align to TRBD2. The V gene's germline CDR1 is SGHAT and CDR2 FQNNGV. V trimming: 5 bases; J trimming: 1 base; junction bases outside the gene matches: 1. The CDR3 length is 13 residues. The CDR3 region has the DNA TGTGCCAGCAGCCGGGGGGTCCAAGAGACCCAGTACTTC. Protein product: CASSRGVQETQYF.

This chain joins TRBV3-1 (or the pseudogene TRBV3-2) and TRBJ1-1, with a tentative D call TRBD1 (6 bases). Germline values: CDR1 LGHDT, CDR2 YNNKEL (reference sequence). CDR3 length equals 14 residues. V lost 0 bases and J lost 11, with 16 bases in between. The CDR3 DNA sequence: TGTGCCAGCAGCCAAGACCCTGGGGGCTCTACCGCTTTCTTT. Its protein product is CASSQDPGGSTAFF.

Written as DNA, the CDR3 is TGTGCCAGTAGTATGCCGACGGCTGGAAACACCATATATTTT. It encodes CASSMPTAGNTIYF. The chain recombines TRBV19 with TRBJ1-3; D uncertain. The V and J ends lost 3 bases and 2 bases respectively, with 8 bases between them. CDR3 length: 14 residues. The V gene's germline CDR1 is LNHDA and CDR2 SQIVND (reference sequence).

The genes are TRBV19 and TRBJ1-2; D not certain. There are 14 residues in the CDR3. The V end lost 3 bases, the J end lost 2 bases, and 10 bases lay between the germline ends. Germline CDR1 LNHDA, CDR2 SQIVND (reference sequence). In DNA form, the CDR3 reads TGTGCCAGTAGTATGGCCAGTCAAAACTATGGCTACACCTTC. Protein sequence: CASSMASQNYGYTF.